This is a list of T cell receptor beta chains from one sample in a study of T cells in Graves' hyperthyroidism and ophthalmopathy. Via MiXCR, TCRdb re-called the multiplex PCR reads, giving one row per CDR3 protein. In the table there are fewer than 650,000 distinct CDR3 sequences, around 15% of which are singletons. The sequencing sample was made of blood. These receptors were collected from a woman between 40 and 50 years old with Graves' hyperthyroidism. CDR3s include the opening cysteine and the closing phenylalanine or tryptophan. Each record gives: V gene, J gene, CDR3 protein.

TRBV11-2	TRBJ2-7	CASSYYRDKTLVHYEQYF
TRBV28	TRBJ1-4	CASYPAGTAYEKLFF
TRBV5-1	TRBJ2-5	CASSLGTGVKETQYF
TRBV27	TRBJ1-1	CASSARTGLFLMEAFF
TRBV10-3	TRBJ2-3	CAISRDWGDTQYF
TRBV5-1	TRBJ2-1	CASTDGTSGRYNEQFF
TRBV5-5	TRBJ2-5	CASSSDRAQYF
TRBV18	TRBJ2-1	CASSRGTGDSYNEQFF
TRBV6-1	TRBJ2-2	CASRLGTRHTGELFF
TRBV28	TRBJ2-2	CASSLGDSRTGELFF
TRBV12-3/TRBV12-4	TRBJ2-6	CASSFPTLGGKPSGANVLTF
TRBV19	TRBJ2-6	CASTGTGANVLTF
TRBV5-4	TRBJ1-2	CASSLINYGYTF
TRBV11-1	TRBJ1-1	CASSLFQGEAFF
TRBV5-1	TRBJ1-4	CASRTGTGGVEEKLFF
TRBV2	TRBJ1-3	CASDLNGVPGNTIYF
TRBV28	TRBJ2-1	CASSLYNEQFF
TRBV27	TRBJ2-7	CASSSGTRESQYF
TRBV5-6	TRBJ1-1	CASSVSGTEAFF
TRBV24-1	TRBJ2-5	CATGETQYF
TRBV11-3	TRBJ2-4	CASSLGTGQDLNIQYF
TRBV20-1	TRBJ2-3	CSAGQSTDTQYF
TRBV4-1	TRBJ1-6	CASSLGQRVNSPLHF
TRBV7-2	TRBJ2-7	CASSSHRGKYEQYF
TRBV20-1	TRBJ1-1	CSALNPMTGANTEAFF
TRBV20-1	TRBJ2-4	CSAARGGVDIQYF
TRBV14	TRBJ2-4	CASSQAGLNIQYF
TRBV27	TRBJ1-5	CANGTVNQPQHF
TRBV20-1	TRBJ1-2	CSAGGLDFNYGYTF
TRBV12-3/TRBV12-4	TRBJ1-3	CASARQGSSGNTIYF
TRBV2	TRBJ2-3	CASSGPPEDTQYF
TRBV7-8	TRBJ2-2	CASSATGVGELFF
TRBV15	TRBJ2-1	CATSKRDSGSTEQFF
TRBV10-2	TRBJ2-3	CASRTGTSGLTDTQYF
TRBV24-1	TRBJ2-2	CATSDLALDPGELFF